Each of the 19 T cell receptor beta chains below was sequenced from the same sample in a study of T cell responses to AZD1222 COVID-19 vaccine. Clones were sequenced by immunoSEQ multiplex PCR, and TCRdb holds only the in-frame ones, with some missing. Among approximately 220,000 clones listed, 85% to 95% were seen once. The sequencing here drew on peripheral blood, taken on day 0 of MenACWY control vaccination. The origin of the receptors is an adult in good health.

The chain uses TRBV4-1 and TRBJ1-1; D unclear. V was clipped by 0 bases and J by 1 base, with 6 bases between them. The CDR3 runs to 14 residues. Germline V CDR1 and CDR2: MGHRA, YSYEKL. The CDR3 DNA reads TGCGCCAGCAGCCAAGATCGCCCGAACACTGAAGCTTTCTTT. Amino acid sequence: CASSQDRPNTEAFF.

This clone showed up just a few times. This chain uses TRBV3-1 (or the pseudogene TRBV3-2) with TRBJ1-4; 7 positions match TRBD1. V was clipped by 7 bases and J by 6 bases; unmatched bases: 11. Germline V gene data show CDR1 as LGHDT and CDR2 as YNNKEL (reference sequence). The CDR3 length is 15 residues. CDR3 sequence (DNA): TGTGCCAGCACCCTCCAGGGGGGCGGGTATGAAAAACTGTTTTTT. Translated: CASTLQGGGYEKLFF.

The chain has TRBV5-5 and TRBJ1-1; D remains unclear. Germline lookup yields CDR1 SGHKS and CDR2 YYEKEE (reference sequence). V lost 0 bases and J lost 6, with 15 bases in between. The CDR3 covers 15 residues. This CDR3 is CASSLGAGESAEAFF. The CDR3 region has the DNA TGTGCCAGCAGCTTGGGGGCGGGAGAGTCTGCTGAAGCTTTCTTT.

This clone was observed a handful of times. The chain uses TRBV19 and TRBJ1-4; no firm D call. V lost 3 bases to trimming and J lost 5 bases, with 10 bases between them. The CDR3 consists of 14 residues. Germline V gives CDR1 LNHDA, CDR2 SQIVND (reference sequence). The CDR3 sequence: CASSIGQTNEKLFF. The DNA for the CDR3 is TGTGCCAGTAGTATTGGGCAGACAAATGAAAAACTGTTTTTT.

The chain recombines TRBV3-1 (or the pseudogene TRBV3-2) with TRBJ1-4, with TRBD1 matching 11 bases. Trimming cost V 5 bases and J 11 bases; bases outside gene matches: 13. The CDR3 has 16 amino acids. Germline V lookup: CDR1 LGHDT, CDR2 YNNKEL (reference sequence). CDR3 DNA sequence: TGTGCCAGCAGCGTACGGACAGGGGGCGGGTTAACGAAACTGTTTTTT. Its protein product is CASSVRTGGGLTKLFF.

The rearrangement uses TRBV5-4 and TRBJ1-3, with D possibly being TRBD1 (6 bases). Germline V gives CDR1 SGHNT, CDR2 YYREEE (reference sequence). V lost 5 bases and J lost 0, with 12 bases in between. CDR3 length: 15 amino acids. The CDR3 sequence: CASSLDRSSGNTIYF. The CDR3 coding sequence is TGTGCCAGCAGTCTGGACAGAAGCTCTGGAAACACCATATATTTT.

The chain recombines TRBV6-5 with TRBJ1-5, with D possibly matching TRBD1 (5 bases). With 5 bases removed from V and 3 bases from J, the gap between germline ends came to 14 bases. This CDR3 contains 15 residues. The V gene's germline CDR1 is MNHEY and CDR2 SVGAGI. CDR3 sequence: CASSLGGGVNQPQHF. CDR3 bases: TGTGCCAGCAGTCTCGGCGGGGGGGTCAATCAGCCCCAGCATTTT.

The genes are TRBV7-2 and TRBJ1-5, with 9 bases that match TRBD1. The CDR3 extends over 15 amino acids. Trimming removed 4 bases from V and 7 bases from J; junction bases left unmatched: 8. The germline CDR1 and CDR2 sequences are SGHTA and FQGNSA. The CDR3 DNA is TGTGCCAGCAGCTGGGACAGGGTGTCGTTACAGCCCCAGCATTTT. Encoded protein: CASSWDRVSLQPQHF.

The V gene is TRBV2, the J gene TRBJ1-3, with 10 bases that match TRBD1. The CDR3 spans 15 residues. The trim removed 4 bases at V and 4 bases at J, leaving 4 bases unmatched. The V gene's germline CDR1 is SNHLY and CDR2 FYNNEI. Here the CDR3 DNA reads TGTGCCAGCAGTGTGGGACAGGGGTCCGGAAACACCATATATTTT. Translated, it gives CASSVGQGSGNTIYF.

The CDR3 DNA reads TGTGCCAGCTCATCGCGACAGGGTGACGAAAAACTGTTTTTT. The encoded protein is CASSSRQGDEKLFF. The chain recombines TRBV18 with TRBJ1-4, with 7 bases aligning to TRBD1. The V and J ends lost 5 bases and 8 bases, in that order; junction bases with no gene match: 8. Germline CDR1 is KGHSH and CDR2 is LQKENI. There are 14 residues in the CDR3.

For the CDR3, the DNA is TGTGCCAGTAGTAGACGACAGGGGAGTCCTGAAGCTTTCTTT. Protein sequence: CASSRRQGSPEAFF. The V and J genes are TRBV19 and TRBJ1-1; TRBD1 matches at 8 bases. Trimming at V came to 4 bases and at J to 6 bases, leaving 7 bases not matched to a gene. The germline V gene has CDR1 LNHDA and CDR2 SQIVND (reference sequence). This CDR3 region has 14 residues. Together with reference TRBV19 and TRBJ1-1, the CDR3 gives the full variable domain: DGGITQSPKYLFRKEGQNVTLSCEQNLNHDAMYWYRQDPGQGLRLIYYSQIVNDFQKGDIAEGYSVSREKKESFPLTVTSAQKNPTAFYLCASSRRQGSPEAFFGQGTRLTVV.

The J gene is TRBJ1-6, the V gene TRBV28; D is undetermined. CDR3 length: 13 amino acids. Trimming left V 6 bases short and J 3 bases short, with 6 bases between. Germline V gene lookup returns CDR1 MDHEN and CDR2 SYDVKM. The CDR3 sequence is CASRPGYNSPLHF. The CDR3, as DNA: TGTGCCAGCAGGCCGGGCTATAATTCACCCCTCCACTTT.

This clone was seen a single time. The V gene is TRBV30, the J gene TRBJ1-2, with TRBD1 matching over 9 bases. V dropped 0 bases and J dropped 7; count of bases not matched to a gene: 3. Germline V lookup: CDR1 GTSNPN, CDR2 SVGIG (reference sequence). This CDR3 is built from 13 residues. The chain's CDR3 is CAWSVNRGLGYTF. CDR3 DNA sequence: TGTGCCTGGAGTGTGAACAGGGGGCTTGGCTACACCTTC.

The rearrangement uses TRBV19 and TRBJ1-5, with a tentative D call TRBD1 (5 bases). With 4 bases removed from V and 7 bases from J, the gap between germline ends came to 11 bases. CDR1 and CDR2 (germline): LNHDA, SQIVND (reference sequence). The CDR3 is made up of 13 amino acids. CDR3 region: CASSSQRGQPQHF. CDR3 in DNA: TGTGCCAGTAGTAGCCAGCGGGGCCAGCCCCAGCATTTT.

This clone was picked up a small number of times. V is TRBV16 and J is TRBJ1-1, with TRBD1 matching 7 bases. The germline V gene has CDR1 KGHSY and CDR2 FQNENV. The CDR3 loop spans 14 amino acids. V lost 3 bases to trimming and J lost 5 bases; unmatched junction nucleotides: 6. The CDR3 DNA reads as TGTGCCAGCAGCCATCGGACAGGAAAAACTGAAGCTTTCTTT. Amino acids: CASSHRTGKTEAFF.

This chain links TRBV6-5 with TRBJ1-4; D is uncertain. Germline lookup yields CDR1 MNHEY and CDR2 SVGAGI. V dropped 2 bases and J dropped 7 bases, with 11 bases sitting between them. The CDR3 runs to 14 residues. The CDR3 DNA reads as TGTGCCAGCAGTTACGGAGGTTGGACTGAAAAACTGTTTTTT. Residues: CASSYGGWTEKLFF.

The J gene is TRBJ1-1, the V gene TRBV6-1; D not resolved. There are 18 residues in the CDR3. In germline, CDR1 is MNHNS, CDR2 SASEGT. Trimming pared 0 bases from V and 1 base from J, leaving 18 bases between. CDR3 DNA: TGTGCCAGCAGTGAAGCGTATGGACCAGACCCGGGGAACACTGAAGCTTTCTTT. Residues: CASSEAYGPDPGNTEAFF.

The chain couples TRBV7-2 to TRBJ1-5; no clear D gene. Germline CDR1 reads SGHTA; CDR2 reads FQGNSA. This CDR3 comprises 18 residues. V was clipped by 0 bases and J by 6 bases, with 21 bases between them. The DNA for the CDR3 is TGTGCCAGCAGCTTAGCGCTCCCGATGGGAGGGTCGGTTCAGCCCCAGCATTTT. This codes for CASSLALPMGGSVQPQHF.

In its sample, this clone was seen once. This chain connects TRBV10-3 to TRBJ1-5; 8 bases are shared with TRBD1. After removal of 6 bases from V and 5 bases from J, the junction contained 3 bases not matched to a gene. The CDR3 loop spans 13 amino acids. The germline V gene has CDR1 ENHRY and CDR2 SYGVKD. The CDR3 is CAIRGQGHQPQHF. CDR3 nucleotides: TGTGCCATCAGAGGACAGGGCCATCAGCCCCAGCATTTT.